Shown below are 22 T cell receptor beta chains from a single sample sequenced in a study of blood T cell repertoires in COVID-19. This table comes from immunoSEQ multiplex PCR, and its TCRdb copy is limited to in-frame clones, with some not included. The table includes 200,000 to 250,000 clones, approximately 90% detected once. Material: peripheral blood. These receptors came from a man aged 50-59 years with acute or convalescent COVID-19.

The chain couples TRBV4-1 to TRBJ1-3; possibly TRBD1 for D (6 bases). Between the trimmed V and J ends, which lost 1 base and 0 bases, there was a span of 10 bases. CDR1 and CDR2 from the germline V gene are MGHRA and YSYEKL. The CDR3 is 16 amino acids. In DNA form, the CDR3 reads TGCGCCAGCAGCCAAGGCAGGGGATACTCTGGAAACACCATATATTTT. Its protein is CASSQGRGYSGNTIYF.

The chain employs TRBV7-8 and TRBJ1-1; D not certain. The V gene lost 2 bases and the J gene lost 0 bases, with 7 bases spanning the gap. There are 14 residues in the CDR3. The germline CDR1 and CDR2 sequences are SGHVS and FQNEAQ. The CDR3 DNA reads TGTGCCAGCAGCTTAAACGGGGTGAACACTGAAGCTTTCTTT. The encoded protein is CASSLNGVNTEAFF.

This clone was observed once. The genes are TRBV12-3 or TRBV12-4 and TRBJ1-2; D is perhaps TRBD1 (5 bases). Trimming took 8 bases from V and 2 from J, leaving 12 bases between them. The CDR3 covers 13 residues. DNA of the CDR3: TGTGCCAGCGGAGGGGCAGGGAACTATGGCTACACCTTC. As protein: CASGGAGNYGYTF.

The chain employs TRBV5-4 and TRBJ1-2; D is undetermined. The CDR3 is 13 amino acids. Germline CDR1 SGHNT, CDR2 YYREEE (reference sequence). Trimming shortened V by 0 bases and J by 6 bases, and 9 bases separated the two germline ends. CDR3 in DNA: TGTGCCAGCAGCTTGGGCCCTACGGATGGCTACACCTTC. Residues: CASSLGPTDGYTF.

This clone was seen more than once but under ten times. The chain's CDR3 is CASSFARGAFF. The CDR3 DNA sequence: TGTGCCAGCAGCTTTGCGCGGGGAGCTTTCTTT. The chain carries TRBV5-8 and TRBJ1-1; D not resolved. Trimming stripped 2 bases from V and 10 bases from J, with 9 bases between. From germline, CDR1 is SGHTS and CDR2 YDEGEE. CDR3 length: 11 residues.

The rearrangement joins TRBV3-1 (or the pseudogene TRBV3-2) to TRBJ2-3; 7 positions match TRBD1. Germline lookup yields CDR1 LGHDT and CDR2 YNNKEL (reference sequence). CDR3 size: 15 residues. V trimming: 4 bases; J trimming: 5 bases; junction bases outside the gene matches: 9. This CDR3 is CASSPGQVEGDTQYF. DNA of the CDR3: TGTGCCAGCAGCCCTGGACAGGTCGAAGGAGATACGCAGTATTTT.

The rearrangement joins TRBV30 to TRBJ2-7; maybe TRBD1 (6 bases). The CDR3 totals 12 residues. The V and J ends lost 5 bases and 6 bases respectively, with 14 bases between them. Germline loops: CDR1 GTSNPN, CDR2 SVGIG (reference sequence). The CDR3 reads CAWQGQATEQYF. CDR3 coding DNA: TGTGCCTGGCAGGGGCAAGCTACCGAGCAGTACTTC. The full variable domain, rest sourced from reference TRBV30 and TRBJ2-7, is SQTIHQWPATLVQPVGSPLSLECTVEGTSNPNLYWYRQAAGRGLQLLFYSVGIGQISSEVPQNLSASRPQDRQFILSSKKLLLSDSGFYLCAWQGQATEQYFGPGTRLTVT.

This clone came up once. The chain employs TRBV12-3 or TRBV12-4 and TRBJ1-2; D is unclear. The CDR3 runs 12 residues. V was clipped by 7 bases and J by 7 bases, with 13 bases between them. CDR3: CASTTVGVGYTF. CDR3 DNA: TGTGCCAGCACTACAGTGGGTGTTGGCTACACCTTC.

The chain employs TRBV7-2 and TRBJ1-6; TRBD1 is a possible D gene (5 bases). CDR1 is SGHTA and CDR2 is FQGNSA in the germline V gene. Trimming stripped 7 bases from V and 0 bases from J, with 16 bases between. The CDR3 consists of 17 residues. CDR3 region: CASTRGEGSSYNSPLHF. In DNA, the CDR3 is TGTGCCAGCACCCGGGGGGAGGGGAGCTCCTATAATTCACCCCTCCACTTT.

The V gene is TRBV3-1 (or the pseudogene TRBV3-2), the J gene TRBJ1-6; tentative D call: TRBD1 (6 bases). Germline assignment: CDR1 LGHDT and CDR2 YNNKEL (reference sequence). The CDR3 spans 16 residues. Trimming cost V 7 bases and J 0 bases, with 13 bases left between them. CDR3 sequence reads: CASTLTGSSYNSPLHF. The CDR3 region has the DNA TGTGCCAGCACCCTCACAGGGAGCTCCTATAATTCACCCCTCCACTTT.

In its sample, this clone was seen once. The V call is TRBV7-9, the J call TRBJ1-2; 8 bases map to TRBD1. The CDR3 covers 15 residues. The germline gives CDR1 SEHNR, CDR2 FQNEAQ (reference sequence). The V and J ends lost 5 bases and 4 bases, in that order; junction bases with no gene match: 9. As DNA, the CDR3 is TGTGCCAGCAGCGCAGACAGGGGATTGATCTATGGCTACACCTTC. Translation gives CASSADRGLIYGYTF. Supplemented by reference TRBV7-9 and TRBJ1-2, the full variable domain reads DTGVSQNPRHKITKRGQNVTFRCDPISEHNRLYWYRQTLGQGPEFLTYFQNEAQLEKSRLLSDRFSAERPKGSFSTLEIQRTEQGDSAMYLCASSADRGLIYGYTFGSGTRLTVV.

This chain connects TRBV15 to TRBJ2-1; D may be TRBD2 (6 bases). The germline V and J ends were trimmed by 5 bases and 2 bases, with 22 bases remaining between them. The germline gives CDR1 LNHNV, CDR2 YYDKDF (reference sequence). This CDR3 has 18 amino acids. CDR3 coding DNA: TGTGCCACCAGCCCACACCTCGGGGGTCGTGGGGCCTACAATGAGCAGTTCTTC. It encodes CATSPHLGGRGAYNEQFF.

This clone was counted a few times. The genes are TRBV29-1 and TRBJ2-7; 7 nucleotides match TRBD1. The CDR3 is made up of 12 amino acids. Looked up from germline, CDR1 is SQVTM and CDR2 is ANQGSEA. V shed 7 bases, J shed 4 bases, and the junction held 7 bases outside the gene matches. The CDR3 protein is CSAALTGYEQYF. The DNA for the CDR3 is TGCAGCGCTGCCCTGACAGGGTACGAGCAGTACTTC.

This clone was observed a handful of times. The CDR3 loop reads CATSAGRSMYNEQFF. DNA for the CDR3: TGTGCCACCAGTGCTGGCAGGTCAATGTACAATGAGCAGTTCTTC. The chain recombines TRBV24-1 with TRBJ2-1; D not resolved. The germline gives CDR1 KGHDR, CDR2 SFDVKD. The ends were cut back, 5 bases at V and 4 bases at J, with 14 bases in the middle. CDR3 length equals 15 residues.

The genes are TRBV5-1 and TRBJ1-3; no definite D call. This CDR3 comprises 16 residues. Germline V gives CDR1 SGHRS, CDR2 YFSETQ. Trimming pared 0 bases from V and 0 bases from J, leaving 10 bases between. In nucleotides, the CDR3 is TGCGCCAGCAGCTTGGAACCCGCCAGCTCTGGAAACACCATATATTTT. Translating gives CASSLEPASSGNTIYF.

This clone was observed once. The chain joins TRBV5-1 to TRBJ1-5; D remains ambiguous. V was clipped by 4 bases and J by 1 base, with 9 bases between them. The CDR3 spans 14 residues. Germline assignment: CDR1 SGHRS and CDR2 YFSETQ. The CDR3 DNA is TGCGCCAGCAGCCCATCCGGGAGCAATCAGCCCCAGCATTTT. This translates into CASSPSGSNQPQHF.

The rearrangement links TRBV11-2 to TRBJ2-1, with D perhaps TRBD2 (7 bases). Germline V gene lookup returns CDR1 SGHAT and CDR2 FQNNGV. The CDR3 contains 14 residues. V shed 7 bases and J shed 7 bases, with 17 bases lying between them. The CDR3 DNA follows: TGTGCCAGCACCGACGGGGGGCTGGAGAATGAGCAGTTCTTC. Its translation is CASTDGGLENEQFF.

J is TRBJ2-1 and V is TRBV19; no definite D call. The CDR3 is made up of 14 amino acids. The germline gives CDR1 LNHDA, CDR2 SQIVND (reference sequence). V was trimmed by 8 bases and J by 3 bases, leaving 14 bases between them. CDR3 sequence (DNA): TGTGCCAGTGCGTGGGCTTCTGGCTACAATGAGCAGTTCTTC. Encoded protein: CASAWASGYNEQFF.

This clone was seen just once. The chain is built from TRBV29-1 and TRBJ2-5; a possible D gene is TRBD1 (6 bases). This CDR3 is 16 amino acids long. V lost 6 bases to trimming and J lost 0 bases, with 20 bases between them. From germline, CDR1 is SQVTM and CDR2 ANQGSEA. The CDR3 spells CSVSVYGTPYQETQYF. The CDR3 DNA reads TGCAGCGTCTCCGTATACGGGACACCGTACCAAGAGACCCAGTACTTC.

The rearrangement uses TRBV12-3 or TRBV12-4 and TRBJ1-2, with 10 bases identical to TRBD1. The V and J ends lost 5 bases and 8 bases, in that order; junction bases with no gene match: 5. The CDR3 is made up of 13 amino acids. CDR3 protein: CASSGQGVSGYTF. DNA for the CDR3: TGTGCCAGCAGTGGACAGGGGGTAAGCGGCTACACCTTC.

The chain recombines TRBV12-5 with TRBJ1-2; TRBD1 matches 7 bases. Trimming removed 1 base from V and 3 bases from J; junction bases left unmatched: 5. Germline assignment: CDR1 LGHNT and CDR2 FRNRAP. The CDR3 length is 15 residues. The CDR3 region is CASGLGPDRDYGYTF. DNA of the CDR3: TGTGCTAGTGGTTTGGGCCCAGACAGGGACTATGGCTACACCTTC.

This chain uses TRBV2 with TRBJ2-5; TRBD1 aligns across 10 bases. The J segment lost 9 bases and the V segment lost 7 bases, leaving 11 bases of the junction unmatched. The CDR3 length is 14 residues. The germline CDR1 and CDR2 sequences are SNHLY and FYNNEI. CDR3 nucleotides: TGTGCCAGCACCCCTCAGGACAGGGGGATATCCCAGTACTTC. Translated, it gives CASTPQDRGISQYF.